This T cell receptor beta chain was sequenced in a study of blood T cell repertoires in COVID-19. Germline CDR1 and CDR2: MGHRA and YSYEKL. Deletions cut 0 bases from V and 0 bases from J, with 6 bases between. The CDR3 loop spans 15 amino acids. Method: immunoSEQ multiplex PCR; TCRdb's copy keeps in-frame clones and lacks some. Of 65,000 to 85,000 clones in the sample, roughly 89% were seen once. The chain has TRBV4-1 and TRBJ1-5; unclear D gene. The sample taken for sequencing was peripheral blood. The sequence came from a human donor in a cohort sampled during active COVID-19. CDR3 DNA: TGCGCCAGCAGCCAAGAGAGCAATAGCAATCAGCCCCAGCATTTT. It specifies CASSQESNSNQPQHF.